The 2 T cell receptor beta chains given below trace back to one sample, sequenced in a study of blood T cell repertoires in COVID-19. Sequencing used immunoSEQ multiplex PCR; TCRdb keeps in-frame clones, though not all of them. The table has roughly 200,000 clones, 75% to 85% seen once. Source material: peripheral blood. These receptors all stem from a man between 60 and 75 years old with acute or convalescent COVID-19.

This chain joins TRBV29-1 and TRBJ2-5; 7 bases fit TRBD1. This CDR3 spans 13 amino acids. Germline trimming cut 4 bases from V and 4 bases from J; bases unmatched to any gene: 6. Germline V gene data show CDR1 as SQVTM and CDR2 as ANQGSEA. The CDR3 is CSVVTGNIETQYF. CDR3 bases: TGCAGCGTTGTGACAGGGAATATAGAGACCCAGTACTTC.

J is TRBJ2-1 and V is TRBV6-1; possibly TRBD2 for D (6 bases). CDR3 length: 16 amino acids. The V gene's germline CDR1 is MNHNS and CDR2 SASEGT. V was clipped by 1 base and J by 0 bases, with 10 bases between them. The CDR3 DNA reads TGTGCCAGCAGTGAAGGAAACGGGGGCTCCTACAATGAGCAGTTCTTC. It specifies CASSEGNGGSYNEQFF.